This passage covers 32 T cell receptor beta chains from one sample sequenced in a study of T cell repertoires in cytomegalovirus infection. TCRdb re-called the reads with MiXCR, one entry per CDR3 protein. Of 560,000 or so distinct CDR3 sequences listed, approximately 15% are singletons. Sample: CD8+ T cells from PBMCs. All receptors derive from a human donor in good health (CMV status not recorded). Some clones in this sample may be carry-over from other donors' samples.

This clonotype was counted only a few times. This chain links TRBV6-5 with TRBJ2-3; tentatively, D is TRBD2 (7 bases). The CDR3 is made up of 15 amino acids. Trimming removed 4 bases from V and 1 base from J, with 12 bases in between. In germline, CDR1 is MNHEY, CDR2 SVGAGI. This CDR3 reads CASSSKGGGTDTQYF. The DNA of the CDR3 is TGTGCCAGCAGTTCCAAAGGGGGGGGCACAGATACGCAGTATTTT.

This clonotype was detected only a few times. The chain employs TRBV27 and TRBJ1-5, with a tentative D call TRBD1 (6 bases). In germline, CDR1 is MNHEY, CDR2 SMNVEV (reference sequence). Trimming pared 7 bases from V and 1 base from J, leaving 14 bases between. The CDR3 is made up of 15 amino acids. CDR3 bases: TGTGCCAGCATTCCTAGGGGGGGAAGCAATCAGCCCCAGCATTTT. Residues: CASIPRGGSNQPQHF.

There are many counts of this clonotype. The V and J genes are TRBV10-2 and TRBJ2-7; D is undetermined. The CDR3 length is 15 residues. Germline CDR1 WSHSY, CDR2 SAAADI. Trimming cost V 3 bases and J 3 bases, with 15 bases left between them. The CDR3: CASSDLFGPSYEQYF. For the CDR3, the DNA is TGCGCCAGCAGTGACCTGTTTGGACCGAGCTACGAGCAGTACTTC.

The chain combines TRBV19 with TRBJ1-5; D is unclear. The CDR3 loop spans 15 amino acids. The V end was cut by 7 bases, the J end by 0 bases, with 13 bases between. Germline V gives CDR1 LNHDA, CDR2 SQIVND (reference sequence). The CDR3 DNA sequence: TGTGCCAGTACTGATTGGGGAGATAGCAATCAGCCCCAGCATTTT. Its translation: CASTDWGDSNQPQHF. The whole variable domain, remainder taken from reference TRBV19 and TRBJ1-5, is DGGITQSPKYLFRKEGQNVTLSCEQNLNHDAMYWYRQDPGQGLRLIYYSQIVNDFQKGDIAEGYSVSREKKESFPLTVTSAQKNPTAFYLCASTDWGDSNQPQHFGDGTRLSIL.

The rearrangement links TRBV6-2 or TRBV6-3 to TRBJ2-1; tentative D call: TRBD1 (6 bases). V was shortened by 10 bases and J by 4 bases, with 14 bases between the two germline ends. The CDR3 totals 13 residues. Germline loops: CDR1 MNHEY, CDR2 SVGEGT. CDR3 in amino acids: CATSDRLYNEQFF. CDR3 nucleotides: TGTGCCACCTCGGACAGATTATACAATGAGCAGTTCTTC.

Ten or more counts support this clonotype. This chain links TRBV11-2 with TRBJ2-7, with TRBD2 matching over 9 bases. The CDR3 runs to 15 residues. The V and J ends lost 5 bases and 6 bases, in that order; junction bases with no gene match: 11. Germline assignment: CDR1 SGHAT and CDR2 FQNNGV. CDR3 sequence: CASSLRAGGPVEQYF. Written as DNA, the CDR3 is TGTGCCAGCAGCCTCAGAGCGGGGGGCCCGGTCGAGCAGTACTTC.

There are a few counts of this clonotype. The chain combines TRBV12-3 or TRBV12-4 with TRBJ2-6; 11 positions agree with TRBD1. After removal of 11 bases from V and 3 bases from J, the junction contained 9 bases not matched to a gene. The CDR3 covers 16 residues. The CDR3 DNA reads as TGTGCCTCCAGGAGGGACAGGGGGAGTGGGGCCAACGTCCTGACTTTC. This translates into CASRRDRGSGANVLTF.

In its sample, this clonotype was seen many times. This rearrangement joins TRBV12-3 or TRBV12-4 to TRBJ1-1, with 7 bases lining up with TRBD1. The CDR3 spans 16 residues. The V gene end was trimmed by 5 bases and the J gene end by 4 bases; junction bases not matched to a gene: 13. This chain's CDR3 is CASSTKIDRDGTEAFF. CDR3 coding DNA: TGTGCCAGCAGTACTAAAATAGACAGGGACGGCACTGAAGCTTTCTTT.

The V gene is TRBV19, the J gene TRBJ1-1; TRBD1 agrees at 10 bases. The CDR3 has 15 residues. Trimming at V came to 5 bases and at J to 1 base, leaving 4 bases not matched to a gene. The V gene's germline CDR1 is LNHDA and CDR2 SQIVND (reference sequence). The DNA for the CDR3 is TGTGCCAGTAGTGACAGGGGGCCGTGGAACACTGAAGCTTTCTTT. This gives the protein CASSDRGPWNTEAFF.

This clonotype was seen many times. The CDR3 reads CASSPWKGNTEAFF. The CDR3 nucleotides are TGTGCCAGCAGCCCCTGGAAGGGGAACACTGAAGCTTTCTTT. The genes are TRBV11-2 and TRBJ1-1; no definite D call. The CDR3 contains 14 residues. Germline CDR1 reads SGHAT; CDR2 reads FQNNGV. Between the trimmed V and J ends, which lost 5 bases and 1 base, there was a span of 11 bases.

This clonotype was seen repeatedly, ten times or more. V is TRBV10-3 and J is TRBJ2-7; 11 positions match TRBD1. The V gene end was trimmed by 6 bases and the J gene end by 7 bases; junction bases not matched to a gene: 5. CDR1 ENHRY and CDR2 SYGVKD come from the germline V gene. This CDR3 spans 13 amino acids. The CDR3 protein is CAIRTGTGGEQYF. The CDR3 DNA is TGTGCCATCAGGACCGGGACAGGGGGGGAGCAGTACTTC.

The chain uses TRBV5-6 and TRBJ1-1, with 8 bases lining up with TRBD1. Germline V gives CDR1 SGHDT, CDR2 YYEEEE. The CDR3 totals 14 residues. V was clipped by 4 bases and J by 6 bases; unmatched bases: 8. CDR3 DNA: TGTGCCAGCAGCATTGGCAGGGGGCCCCCTGAAGCTTTCTTT. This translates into CASSIGRGPPEAFF.

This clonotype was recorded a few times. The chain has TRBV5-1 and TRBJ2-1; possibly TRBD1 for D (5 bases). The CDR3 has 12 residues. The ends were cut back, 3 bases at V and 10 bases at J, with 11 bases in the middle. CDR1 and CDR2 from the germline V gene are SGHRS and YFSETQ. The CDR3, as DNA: TGCGCCAGCAGCTCTCTGGGGCCGGAGCAGTTCTTC. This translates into CASSSLGPEQFF.

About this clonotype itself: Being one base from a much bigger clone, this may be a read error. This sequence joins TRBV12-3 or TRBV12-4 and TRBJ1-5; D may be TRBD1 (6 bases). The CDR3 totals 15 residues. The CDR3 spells CASSETGTSNQLQHF. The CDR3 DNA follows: TGTGCCAGCAGCGAAACAGGGACGAGCAATCAGCTCCAGCATTTT.

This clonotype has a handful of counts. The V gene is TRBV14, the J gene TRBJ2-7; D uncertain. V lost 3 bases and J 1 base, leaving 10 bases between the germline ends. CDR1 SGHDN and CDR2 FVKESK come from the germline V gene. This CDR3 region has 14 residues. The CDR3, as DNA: TGTGCCAGCAGCCATACCAGGATTTCCTACGAGCAGTACTTC. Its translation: CASSHTRISYEQYF. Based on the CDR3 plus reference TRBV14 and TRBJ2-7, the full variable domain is EAGVTQFPSHSVIEKGQTVTLRCDPISGHDNLYWYRRVMGKEIKFLLHFVKESKQDESGMPNNRFLAERTGGTYSTLKVQPAELEDSGVYFCASSHTRISYEQYFGPGTRLTVT.

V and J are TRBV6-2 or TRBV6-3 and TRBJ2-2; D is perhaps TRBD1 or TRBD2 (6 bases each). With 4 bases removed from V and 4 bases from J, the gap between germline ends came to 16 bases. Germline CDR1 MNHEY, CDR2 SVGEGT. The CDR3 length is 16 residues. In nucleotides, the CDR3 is TGTGCCAGCAGTTCCCGCCGGGGGCCAGGCACCGGGGAGCTGTTTTTT. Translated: CASSSRRGPGTGELFF.

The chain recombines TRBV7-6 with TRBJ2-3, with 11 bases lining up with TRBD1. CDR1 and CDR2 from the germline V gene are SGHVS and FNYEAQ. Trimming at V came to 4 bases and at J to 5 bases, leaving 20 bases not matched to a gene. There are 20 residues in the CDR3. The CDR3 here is CASSWGDRGSQIRRKDTQYF. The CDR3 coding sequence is TGTGCCAGCAGCTGGGGGGACAGGGGGTCACAGATACGCAGGAAAGATACGCAGTATTTT.

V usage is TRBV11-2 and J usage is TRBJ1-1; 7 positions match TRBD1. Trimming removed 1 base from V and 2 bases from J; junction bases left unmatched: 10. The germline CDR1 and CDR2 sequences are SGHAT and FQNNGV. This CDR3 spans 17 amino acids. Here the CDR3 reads CASSLVVRGVPNTEAFF. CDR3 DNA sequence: TGTGCCAGCAGCTTAGTGGTCAGGGGGGTACCCAACACTGAAGCTTTCTTT.

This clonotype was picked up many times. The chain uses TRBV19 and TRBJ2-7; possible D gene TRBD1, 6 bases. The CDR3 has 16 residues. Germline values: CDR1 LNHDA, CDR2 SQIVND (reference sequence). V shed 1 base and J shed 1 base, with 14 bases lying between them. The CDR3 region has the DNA TGTGCCAGTAGTATAGTCAGGGACACAGCGTCCTACGAGCAGTACTTC. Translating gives CASSIVRDTASYEQYF.

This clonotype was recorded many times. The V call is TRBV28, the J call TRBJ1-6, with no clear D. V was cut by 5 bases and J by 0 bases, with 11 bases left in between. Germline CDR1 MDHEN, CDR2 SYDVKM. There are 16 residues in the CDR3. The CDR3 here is CASSPFSSSYNSPLHF. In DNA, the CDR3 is TGTGCCAGCAGTCCCTTTTCGAGCTCCTATAATTCACCCCTCCACTTT.

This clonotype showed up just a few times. This CDR3 is CAISLAGGPGDTQYF. CDR3 DNA: TGTGCCATCAGTTTAGCGGGAGGGCCCGGAGATACGCAGTATTTT. The chain joins TRBV10-3 to TRBJ2-3; 11 nucleotides line up with TRBD2. The CDR3 runs 15 residues. Looked up from germline, CDR1 is ENHRY and CDR2 is SYGVKD. Losses at the gene ends were 5 bases for V and 5 bases for J; bases not matched to a gene: 6.

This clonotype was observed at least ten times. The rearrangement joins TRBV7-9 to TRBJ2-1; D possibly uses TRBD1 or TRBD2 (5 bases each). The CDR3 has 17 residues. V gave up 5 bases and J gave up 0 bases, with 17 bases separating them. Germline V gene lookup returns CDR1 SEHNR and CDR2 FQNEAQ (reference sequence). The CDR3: CASSPRLSGSSYNEQFF. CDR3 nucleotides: TGTGCCAGCAGCCCCCGTTTGTCAGGGAGCTCCTACAATGAGCAGTTCTTC. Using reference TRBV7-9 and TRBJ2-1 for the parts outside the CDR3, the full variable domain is DTGVSQNPRHKITKRGQNVTFRCDPISEHNRLYWYRQTLGQGPEFLTYFQNEAQLEKSRLLSDRFSAERPKGSFSTLEIQRTEQGDSAMYLCASSPRLSGSSYNEQFFGPGTRLTVL.

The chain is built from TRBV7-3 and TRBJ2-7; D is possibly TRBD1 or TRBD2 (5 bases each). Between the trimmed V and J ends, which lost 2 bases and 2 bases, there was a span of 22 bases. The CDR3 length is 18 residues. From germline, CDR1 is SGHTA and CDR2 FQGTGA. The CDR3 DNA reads TGTGCCAGCAGCTTAGACCCCCCACGATGGGACCCACCCTACGAGCAGTACTTC. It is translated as CASSLDPPRWDPPYEQYF. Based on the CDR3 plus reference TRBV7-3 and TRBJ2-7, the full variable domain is GAGVSQTPSNKVTEKGKYVELRCDPISGHTALYWYRQSLGQGPEFLIYFQGTGAADDSGLPNDRFFAVRPEGSVSTLKIQRTERGDSAVYLCASSLDPPRWDPPYEQYFGPGTRLTVT.

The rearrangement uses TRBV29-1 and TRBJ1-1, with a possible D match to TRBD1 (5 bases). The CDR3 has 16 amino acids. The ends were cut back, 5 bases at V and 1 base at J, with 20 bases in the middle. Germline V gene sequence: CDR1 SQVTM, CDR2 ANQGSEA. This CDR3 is CSVTLDAHRRNTEAFF. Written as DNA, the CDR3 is TGCAGCGTTACCCTGGACGCTCACAGGAGGAACACTGAAGCTTTCTTT. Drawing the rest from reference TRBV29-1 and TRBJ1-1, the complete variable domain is SAVISQKPSRDICQRGTSLTIQCQVDSQVTMMFWYRQQPGQSLTLIATANQGSEATYESGFVIDKFPISRPNLTFSTLTVSNMSPEDSSIYLCSVTLDAHRRNTEAFFGQGTRLTVV.

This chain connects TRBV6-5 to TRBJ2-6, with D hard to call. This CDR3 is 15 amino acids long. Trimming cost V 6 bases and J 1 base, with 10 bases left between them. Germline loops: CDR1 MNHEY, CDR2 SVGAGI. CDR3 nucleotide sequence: TGTGCCAGCAGCCCGAGCGCTTCTGGGGCCAACGTCCTGACTTTC. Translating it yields CASSPSASGANVLTF.

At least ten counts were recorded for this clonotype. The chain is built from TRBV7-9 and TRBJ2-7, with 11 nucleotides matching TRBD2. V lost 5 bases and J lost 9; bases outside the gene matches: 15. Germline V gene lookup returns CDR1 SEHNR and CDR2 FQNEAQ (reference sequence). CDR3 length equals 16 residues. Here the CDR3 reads CASSTSIRLAGGGQYF. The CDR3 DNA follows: TGTGCCAGCAGCACCTCTATCCGGCTAGCGGGAGGCGGGCAGTACTTC.

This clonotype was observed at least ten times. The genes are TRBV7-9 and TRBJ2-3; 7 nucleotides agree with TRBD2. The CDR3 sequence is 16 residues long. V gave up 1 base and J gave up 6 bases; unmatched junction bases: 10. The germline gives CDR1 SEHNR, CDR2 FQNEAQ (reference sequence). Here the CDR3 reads CASSLEVAGAGDTQYF. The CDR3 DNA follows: TGTGCCAGCAGCTTAGAGGTGGCGGGAGCGGGCGATACGCAGTATTTT.

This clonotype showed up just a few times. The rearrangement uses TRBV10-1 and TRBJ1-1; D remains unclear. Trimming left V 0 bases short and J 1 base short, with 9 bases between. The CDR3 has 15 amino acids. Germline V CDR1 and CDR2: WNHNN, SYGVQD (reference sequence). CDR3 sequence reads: CASSESELGNTEAFF. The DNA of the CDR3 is TGCGCCAGCAGTGAGTCGGAGCTCGGGAACACTGAAGCTTTCTTT.

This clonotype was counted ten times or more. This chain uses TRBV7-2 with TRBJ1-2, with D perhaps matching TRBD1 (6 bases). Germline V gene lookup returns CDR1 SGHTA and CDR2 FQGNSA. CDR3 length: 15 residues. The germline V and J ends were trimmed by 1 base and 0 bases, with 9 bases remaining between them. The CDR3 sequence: CASSLGGAANYGYTF. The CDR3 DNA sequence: TGTGCCAGCAGCTTAGGGGGGGCAGCTAACTATGGCTACACCTTC.

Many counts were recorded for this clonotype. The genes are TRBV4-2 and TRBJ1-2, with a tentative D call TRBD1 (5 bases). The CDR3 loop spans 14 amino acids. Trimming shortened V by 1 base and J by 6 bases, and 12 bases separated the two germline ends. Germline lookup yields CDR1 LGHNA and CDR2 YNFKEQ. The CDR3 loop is CASSQVGGTDGYTF. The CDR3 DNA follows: TGTGCCAGCAGCCAAGTGGGAGGGACGGATGGCTACACCTTC.

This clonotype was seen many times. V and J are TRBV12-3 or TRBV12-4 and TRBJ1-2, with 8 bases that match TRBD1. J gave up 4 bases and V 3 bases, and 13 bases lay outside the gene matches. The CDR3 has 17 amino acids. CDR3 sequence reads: CASSFSAGTGEPYGYTF. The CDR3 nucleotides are TGTGCCAGCAGTTTTAGCGCCGGGACAGGAGAACCCTATGGCTACACCTTC.

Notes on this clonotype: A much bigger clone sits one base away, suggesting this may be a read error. Written as DNA, the CDR3 is TGTGCCAGCAGTGAGCCTCGGAGAAGTGATTCACCCCTCCACTTT. Translating gives CASSEPRRSDSPLHF. V usage is TRBV25-1 and J usage is TRBJ1-6; no definite D call. The CDR3 has 15 amino acids. Germline values: CDR1 MGHDK, CDR2 SYGVNS. With 3 bases removed from V and 8 bases from J, the gap between germline ends came to 14 bases.